The T cell receptor beta chain described here comes from a study of cytomegalovirus exposure and HLA in healthy donors. Overall study: Unique TCR beta sequences numbering 117 million came from around 180 million T cells in an earlier analysis.

The primer mix had 60 Vbeta and 13 Jbeta primers. Clones were read by immunoSEQ multiplex PCR, and TCRdb kept only the in-frame ones, dropping some. Of more than 150,000 clones listed, over 70% are singletons. Study-wide results and caveats: Within an earlier analysis, most TCR beta V segments proved productive either about 87% or about 30% of the time. It was assumed in the presence/absence analyses that sequencing depth was roughly uniform across donors. Across donors, most TCRs were seen rarely, yet some public ones were widespread.

This CDR3 has 17 residues. With 4 bases clipped from V and 1 base from J, the junction kept 13 bases outside the gene matches. Per germline, CDR1 GTSNPN and CDR2 SVGIG (reference sequence). Concerning this clone: Antigen: not known.

V is TRBV30 and J is TRBJ1-2; 9 positions agree with TRBD1. This TCR came from a man aged 50 to 60 in good health and CMV-seropositive. Sequenced input: PBMCs. The CDR3 reads CAWNNRGQAVHNYGYTF. DNA of the CDR3: TGTGCCTGGAACAACAGGGGGCAAGCGGTTCATAACTATGGCTACACCTTC.